A selection of T cell receptor beta chains follows, all from one sample in a study of metastatic and nonmetastatic thyroid tumors. TCRdb re-analyzed the PCR reads through MiXCR. The table has more than 13,000 clones, approximately 30% seen once. The material sequenced was tumor tissue. These TCRs come from a male donor with papillary thyroid cancer or a benign thyroid nodule (not recorded which). Some clones in this sample may be carry-over from other donors' samples. Both conserved end residues are part of each CDR3. A D gene is named only where the DNA matches it firmly. A clone size is listed for some rows: how often the clone was seen (once, few, many), or a class if it is expanded.

V gene	J gene	CDR3 length	D gene	clone size	CDR3 DNA	CDR3 protein
TRBV28	TRBJ2-1	18	TRBD2	.	TGTGCCAGCAGCCCGTCCGGGACTAGCGGGAGGGCTGTATACCAGCAGTTCTTC	CASSPSGTSGRAVYQQFF
TRBV6-1	TRBJ2-3	15	TRBD2	.	TGTGCCAGCAGCCCATCTAGCGGGGGGGCAGATACGCAGTATTTT	CASSPSSGGADTQYF
TRBV7-3	TRBJ2-1	14	TRBD2	many	TGTGCCAGCAGCTTAGGGCCTAGCGGGCATGAGCAGTTCTTC	CASSLGPSGHEQFF
TRBV5-1	TRBJ1-6	14	.	.	TGCGCCAGCAGCTCCACAGGCCATAATTCACCCCTCCACTTT	CASSSTGHNSPLHF
TRBV11-2	TRBJ2-7	16	TRBD2	.	TGTGCCAGCAGCTTAATCGGAGCGGGAGGGGGCTACGAGCAGTACTTC	CASSLIGAGGGYEQYF
TRBV18	TRBJ2-7	16	.	.	TGTGCCAGCTCCCAAGCCGTCCGGGCCAGCCCGAGTGAGCAGTACTTC	CASSQAVRASPSEQYF
TRBV28	TRBJ1-2	16	TRBD1	.	TGTGCCAGCAGTTTATGGGGGGACAGAAGCCTCTATGGCTACACCTTC	CASSLWGDRSLYGYTF
TRBV19	TRBJ1-4	15	.	medium-sized	TGTGCCAGTAGTATTGGGGTGTCAACTAATGAAAAACTGTTTTTT	CASSIGVSTNEKLFF
TRBV6-1	TRBJ2-5	13	.	.	TGTGCCAGCAGGGGACCCGCCCAAGAGACCCAGTACTTC	CASRGPAQETQYF
TRBV6-5	TRBJ1-2	14	.	medium-sized	TGTGCCAGCAGTTACGGTGATGGACATTATGGCTACACCTTC	CASSYGDGHYGYTF
TRBV11-3	TRBJ2-1	11	.	.	TGTGCCAGCAGCTCCCGGGACGCGCAGTTCTTC	CASSSRDAQFF
TRBV7-2	TRBJ1-5	15	.	.	TGTGCCAGCAGCTTAGTGGCAGGGGACAATCAGCCCCAGCATTTT	CASSLVAGDNQPQHF
TRBV3-1	TRBJ1-2	12	.	.	TGTGCCAGCAGCCAAGATTGGGTCGGCTACACCTTC	CASSQDWVGYTF